This TCR beta chain was obtained from a study of shared clonotypes between healthy human individuals. Germline assignment: CDR1 MNHNY and CDR2 SVGAGI (reference sequence). The V gene lost 6 bases and the J gene lost 3 bases, with 14 bases spanning the gap. The CDR3 loop spans 14 amino acids. Sorted-subset replicate PCRs used 200 ng DNA, some 30,000 T cell genomes. Study processing details: Without quality scores, immunoSEQ junctional reads could not be filtered like full-length reads. The repertoire was sequenced with immunoSEQ multiplex PCR; TCRdb's copy has only in-frame clones and lacks some. The V and J calls and the clone size are those of that table, but D and trimming were determined from the DNA. This sample has millions of clones, with 85% to 95% found just once. Study-level points and caveats: Naive subsets tended to show greater estimated richness than memory subsets.

As for this clone: As yet, its antigen is unknown.

The TCR sequence derives from a man aged 18 to 30 in good health. The sequenced sample consisted of naive CD4+ T cells sorted from blood. The subset denotes: CD45RA+ positively selected. The chain is built from TRBV6-6 and TRBJ1-1; D not certain. The CDR3 DNA reads TGTGCCAGCAGCATGCGGGGTAGAGACACTGAAGCTTTCTTT. Protein product: CASSMRGRDTEAFF.